This T cell receptor (beta chain) was observed in a study of cytomegalovirus exposure and HLA in healthy donors. Study results and caveats: Sequencing likely produced, as an artifact, a cluster of highly shared sequence variants.

The PCR had 60 Vbeta and 13 Jbeta primers. Method: immunoSEQ multiplex PCR; TCRdb's copy keeps in-frame clones and lacks some. The sample has under 150,000 clones; 70% to 80% are singletons. V dropped 3 bases and J dropped 8; count of bases not matched to a gene: 5. Germline assignment: CDR1 LNHDA and CDR2 SQIVND (reference sequence). The CDR3 has 14 residues. In the case of this clone: Its antigen is unknown.

The sample consisted of PBMCs. This rearrangement joins TRBV19 to TRBJ2-1; the match to TRBD2 covers 9 bases. The sequence was obtained from a woman aged 25 to 39 in good health and CMV-seropositive. DNA of the CDR3: TGTGCCAGTAGTATTAGCGGGGGAGGGTATGAGCAGTTCTTC. This encodes CASSISGGGYEQFF.